A single sample gave rise to the 21 T cell receptor beta chains below, sequenced in a study of OX40 agonist ivuxolimab in advanced cancers. The repertoire was sequenced with immunoSEQ multiplex PCR; TCRdb's copy has only in-frame clones and lacks some. The sample contains 55,000 or so clones, about 86% of which appear only once. Sequences were derived from CD4+ or CD8+ T cells sorted from blood, sampled in a trial of the OX40 agonist ivuxolimab. All receptors come from an adult with an advanced solid tumor such as melanoma, head and neck, liver or kidney cancer.

Of note for this clone: Likely a read error: the CDR3 ends without its conserved phenylalanine or tryptophan. V usage is TRBV7-8 and J usage is TRBJ2-7, with a weak D call TRBD2 (6 bases). This CDR3 comprises 14 residues. Germline V lookup: CDR1 SGHVS, CDR2 FQNEAQ. The V and J ends lost 4 bases and 0 bases respectively, with 10 bases between them. The CDR3 region has the DNA TGTGCCAGCAGCTCCTTAGCGGTCTCCTACGAGCAGTACCTC. It specifies CASSSLAVSYEQYL.

CDR3 residues: CASSPLLGVGLGEQYF. The DNA for the CDR3 is TGTGCCAGCTCACCACTTTTAGGGGTAGGGCTGGGGGAGCAGTACTTC. The V call is TRBV18, the J call TRBJ2-7, with D perhaps TRBD1 (5 bases). V shed 1 base and J shed 7 bases, with 20 bases lying between them. CDR1 and CDR2 from the germline V gene are KGHSH and LQKENI. This CDR3 contains 16 residues.

The V and J genes are TRBV5-1 and TRBJ1-1; weak D call: TRBD1 (5 bases). The germline gives CDR1 SGHRS, CDR2 YFSETQ. V dropped 4 bases and J dropped 5 bases, with 18 bases sitting between them. The CDR3 is 15 residues long. The chain's CDR3 is CASSVSGSGGTEAFF. The CDR3 bases are TGCGCCAGCAGCGTTTCCGGCTCGGGGGGTACTGAAGCTTTCTTT.

The DNA of the CDR3 is TGTGCCAGCAGTTACTCGGGACACAGTAATGAAAAACTGTTTTTT. This gives the protein CASSYSGHSNEKLFF. This rearrangement joins TRBV6-5 to TRBJ1-4, with TRBD1 as a possible D gene (6 bases). The germline gives CDR1 MNHEY, CDR2 SVGAGI. The CDR3 is 15 residues long. Trimming cost V 0 bases and J 4 bases, with 9 bases left between them.

This clone was observed a few times. This chain connects TRBV20-1 to TRBJ1-1; TRBD1 might be the D (5 bases). The CDR3 is 11 residues long. Trimming removed 7 bases from V and 10 bases from J, with 16 bases in between. Per germline, CDR1 DFQATT and CDR2 SNEGSKA (reference sequence). The CDR3 region is CSVEEGLRAFF. The CDR3 nucleotides read TGCAGTGTCGAGGAGGGACTTAGAGCTTTCTTT.

This sequence joins TRBV5-5 and TRBJ2-5, with D perhaps TRBD1 (6 bases). Trimming removed 0 bases from V and 5 bases from J, with 26 bases in between. The germline gives CDR1 SGHKS, CDR2 YYEKEE (reference sequence). The CDR3 runs 19 residues. The CDR3 nucleotides are TGTGCCAGCAGCTTGGGGCCCTCCTCCGTGCCCTTCAGGGGTGAGACCCAGTACTTC. The encoded protein is CASSLGPSSVPFRGETQYF.

This chain connects TRBV28 to TRBJ1-2; 7 bases align to TRBD1. The length of the CDR3 is 14 residues. Losses at the gene ends were 2 bases for V and 7 bases for J; bases not matched to a gene: 7. Germline CDR1 MDHEN, CDR2 SYDVKM. This chain's CDR3 is CASSLAGGVGGYTF. CDR3 DNA sequence: TGTGCCAGCAGTTTAGCAGGGGGAGTTGGTGGCTACACCTTC.

This chain joins TRBV19 and TRBJ2-4; the D is unclear. Germline V CDR1 and CDR2: LNHDA, SQIVND (reference sequence). CDR3 size: 16 residues. Trimming shortened V by 1 base and J by 2 bases, and 12 bases separated the two germline ends. In DNA, the CDR3 is TGTGCCAGTAGTATAGTGTCAGGCTGGTCCAAAAACATTCAGTACTTC. Encoded protein: CASSIVSGWSKNIQYF. Looking up the rest from reference TRBV19 and TRBJ2-4 gives the full variable domain: DGGITQSPKYLFRKEGQNVTLSCEQNLNHDAMYWYRQDPGQGLRLIYYSQIVNDFQKGDIAEGYSVSREKKESFPLTVTSAQKNPTAFYLCASSIVSGWSKNIQYFGAGTRLSVL.

The gene calls are TRBV5-6 and TRBJ2-3; the D is unclear. Germline V lookup: CDR1 SGHDT, CDR2 YYEEEE. The CDR3 is 15 amino acids. Trimming removed 2 bases from V and 5 bases from J, with 15 bases in between. The CDR3 loop reads CASSFIGSMGDTQYF. For the CDR3, the DNA is TGTGCCAGCAGCTTCATTGGCTCGATGGGAGATACGCAGTATTTT.

This sequence joins TRBV4-2 and TRBJ1-2; D not certain. In germline, CDR1 is LGHNA, CDR2 YNFKEQ. Deletions cut 0 bases from V and 2 bases from J, with 10 bases between. CDR3 size: 15 residues. CDR3 DNA sequence: TGTGCCAGCAGCCAAGACAGACATACAAACTATGGCTACACCTTC. Translating it yields CASSQDRHTNYGYTF.

This clone was picked up a small number of times. The chain is built from TRBV25-1 and TRBJ2-3; 8 positions match TRBD2. Germline-derived CDR1 and CDR2 are MGHDK and SYGVNS. The CDR3 length is 16 residues. V lost 0 bases to trimming and J lost 4 bases; unmatched junction nucleotides: 6. Here the CDR3 DNA reads TGTGCCAGCAGTGAATATCAGCGGGGGATCCCAGATACGCAGTATTTT. Amino acids: CASSEYQRGIPDTQYF. The full variable domain, rest sourced from reference TRBV25-1 and TRBJ2-3, is EADIYQTPRYLVIGTGKKITLECSQTMGHDKMYWYQQDPGMELHLIHYSYGVNSTEKGDLSSESTVSRIRTEHFPLTLESARPSHTSQYLCASSEYQRGIPDTQYFGPGTRLTVL.

This chain joins TRBV6-5 and TRBJ1-1; D gene ambiguous. Deletions cut 6 bases from V and 3 bases from J, with 11 bases between. The CDR3 loop spans 13 amino acids. CDR1 is MNHEY, CDR2 SVGAGI, per germline. The CDR3 here is CASRLRGDTEAFF. The CDR3 region has the DNA TGTGCCAGCAGGCTGCGCGGGGACACTGAAGCTTTCTTT.

The chain is built from TRBV11-2 and TRBJ2-3; 7 positions agree with TRBD2. V was clipped by 0 bases and J by 8 bases; unmatched bases: 14. The CDR3 extends over 17 amino acids. Germline-derived CDR1 and CDR2 are SGHAT and FQNNGV. The CDR3 is CASSLEFGLERWGTQYF. The CDR3 nucleotides are TGTGCCAGCAGCTTAGAGTTCGGACTAGAGCGTTGGGGTACGCAGTATTTT.

The chain uses TRBV6-1 and TRBJ2-5; 9 nucleotides line up with TRBD1. V shed 4 bases, J shed 5 bases, and the junction held 11 bases outside the gene matches. This CDR3 has 16 residues. Germline V gene lookup returns CDR1 MNHNS and CDR2 SASEGT. The CDR3 DNA reads TGTGCCAGCAGTGGAAGACAGGGGGGGCTAGGCGAGACCCAGTACTTC. This encodes CASSGRQGGLGETQYF.

The chain links TRBV30 to TRBJ1-1; unclear D gene. CDR3 length equals 13 residues. V was clipped by 0 bases and J by 4 bases, with 9 bases between them. Germline V gene lookup returns CDR1 GTSNPN and CDR2 SVGIG (reference sequence). The DNA for the CDR3 is TGTGCCTGGAGTGTGGAACCTCCCACTGAAGCTTTCTTT. Residues: CAWSVEPPTEAFF.

This clone has more than one count but fewer than ten. The V gene is TRBV19, the J gene TRBJ1-1; 11 bases map to TRBD1. Losses at the gene ends were 3 bases for V and 5 bases for J; bases not matched to a gene: 5. This CDR3 has 15 residues. Germline CDR1 and CDR2: LNHDA and SQIVND (reference sequence). The CDR3 spells CASSMGRDRGTEAFF. Written as DNA, the CDR3 is TGTGCCAGTAGTATGGGCCGGGACAGGGGGACTGAAGCTTTCTTT.

This clone was detected only once. The CDR3 sequence: CASERAGGNYEQYF. CDR3 sequence (DNA): TGTGCCAGCGAGAGAGCGGGAGGGAACTACGAGCAGTACTTC. The chain recombines TRBV6-1 with TRBJ2-7, with 10 bases lining up with TRBD2. This CDR3 contains 14 residues. Germline V lookup: CDR1 MNHNS, CDR2 SASEGT. The V segment lost 8 bases and the J segment 3 bases; nucleotides outside the gene matches: 7.

This chain connects TRBV29-1 to TRBJ2-1; D is possibly TRBD1 (6 bases). This CDR3 has 12 amino acids. The germline V and J ends were trimmed by 7 bases and 3 bases, with 10 bases remaining between them. Per germline, CDR1 SQVTM and CDR2 ANQGSEA. As DNA, the CDR3 is TGCAGCGCGGGACACAGCTACAATGAGCAGTTCTTC. It is translated as CSAGHSYNEQFF.

The chain uses TRBV7-2 and TRBJ2-7; the D gene is possibly TRBD1 (6 bases). The CDR3 contains 14 residues. From germline, CDR1 is SGHTA and CDR2 FQGNSA. V lost 4 bases and J 2 bases, leaving 12 bases between the germline ends. The CDR3 region is CASSYRTAPYEQYF. CDR3 sequence (DNA): TGTGCCAGCAGCTACCGGACAGCACCCTACGAGCAGTACTTC.

The chain carries TRBV10-3 and TRBJ2-7, with TRBD1 matching over 8 bases. V shed 0 bases and J 3 bases; nucleotides not matched to a gene: 7. The CDR3 runs 16 residues. Germline V gene data show CDR1 as ENHRY and CDR2 as SYGVKD. CDR3 in amino acids: CAISESDRGGGYEQYF. Written as DNA, the CDR3 is TGTGCCATCAGTGAGTCCGACAGGGGAGGAGGCTACGAGCAGTACTTC.

The chain couples TRBV29-1 to TRBJ2-1; TRBD2 aligns across 10 bases. V dropped 3 bases and J dropped 7; count of bases not matched to a gene: 15. Germline CDR1 and CDR2: SQVTM and ANQGSEA. There are 17 residues in the CDR3. CDR3 protein: CSVDPPFLAGVGNEQFF. CDR3 sequence (DNA): TGCAGCGTTGACCCCCCCTTTCTAGCGGGAGTTGGGAATGAGCAGTTCTTC.